This T cell receptor beta chain came from a study of shared clonotypes between healthy human individuals. Whole-study results and caveats: Memory subsets generally showed smaller estimated richness than naive subsets did. Tissue TCR repertoires likely differ from these blood-only repertoires. Among several donors, about 5% of naive CD4 clonotypes were found in common.

As concerns this clone: The antigen remains undetermined.

The deep-level immunoSEQ assay was used. Method: immunoSEQ multiplex PCR; TCRdb's copy keeps in-frame clones and lacks some. The sample contains about a million clones, over 75% of which appear only once. The germline V gene has CDR1 SEHNR and CDR2 FQNEAQ (reference sequence). V shed 5 bases and J shed 4 bases, with 11 bases lying between them. The CDR3 totals 13 residues. V usage is TRBV7-9 and J usage is TRBJ2-5, with D perhaps matching TRBD2 (6 bases). This sequence was found in a man aged 18 to 30 in good health. The source material was memory CD4+ T cells sorted from blood. Regarding subset: CD45RA-negative fraction. As DNA, the CDR3 is TGTGCCAGCAGCGTAAAGGGAGGAGAGACCCAGTACTTC. Protein sequence: CASSVKGGETQYF. The complete variable domain, with remaining parts taken from reference TRBV7-9 and TRBJ2-5, reads DTGVSQNPRHKITKRGQNVTFRCDPISEHNRLYWYRQTLGQGPEFLTYFQNEAQLEKSRLLSDRFSAERPKGSFSTLEIQRTEQGDSAMYLCASSVKGGETQYFGPGTRLLVL.